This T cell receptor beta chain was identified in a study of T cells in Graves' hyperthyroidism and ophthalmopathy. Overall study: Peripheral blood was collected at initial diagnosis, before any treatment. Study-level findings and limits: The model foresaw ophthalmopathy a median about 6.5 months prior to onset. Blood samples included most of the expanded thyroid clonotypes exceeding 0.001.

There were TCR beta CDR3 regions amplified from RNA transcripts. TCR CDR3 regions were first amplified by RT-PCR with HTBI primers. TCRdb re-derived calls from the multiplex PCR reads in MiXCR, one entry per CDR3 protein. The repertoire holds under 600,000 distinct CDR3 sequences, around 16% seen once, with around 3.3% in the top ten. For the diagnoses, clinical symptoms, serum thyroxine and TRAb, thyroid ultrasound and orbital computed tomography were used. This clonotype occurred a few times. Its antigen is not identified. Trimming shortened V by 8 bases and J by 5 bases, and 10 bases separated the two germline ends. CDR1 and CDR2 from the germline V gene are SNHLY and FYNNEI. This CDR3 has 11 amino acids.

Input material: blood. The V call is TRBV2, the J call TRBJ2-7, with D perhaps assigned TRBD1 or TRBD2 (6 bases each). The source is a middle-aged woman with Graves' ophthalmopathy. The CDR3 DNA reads TGTGCCAGCGGGGGGCTTAACGAGCAGTACTTC. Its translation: CASGGLNEQYF.